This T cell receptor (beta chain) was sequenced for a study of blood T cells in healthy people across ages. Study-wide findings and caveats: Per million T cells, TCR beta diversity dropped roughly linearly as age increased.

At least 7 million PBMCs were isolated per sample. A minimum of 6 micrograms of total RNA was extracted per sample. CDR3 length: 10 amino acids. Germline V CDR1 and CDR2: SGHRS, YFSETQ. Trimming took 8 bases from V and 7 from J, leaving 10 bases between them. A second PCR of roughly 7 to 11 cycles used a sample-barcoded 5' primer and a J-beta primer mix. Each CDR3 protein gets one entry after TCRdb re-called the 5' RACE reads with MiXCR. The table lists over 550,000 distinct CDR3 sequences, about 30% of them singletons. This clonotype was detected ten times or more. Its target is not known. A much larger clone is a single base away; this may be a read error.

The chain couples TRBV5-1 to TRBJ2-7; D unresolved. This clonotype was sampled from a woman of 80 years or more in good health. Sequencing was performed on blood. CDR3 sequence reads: CARTVNEQYF. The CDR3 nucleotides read TGCGCCAGAACGGTCAATGAGCAGTACTTC.